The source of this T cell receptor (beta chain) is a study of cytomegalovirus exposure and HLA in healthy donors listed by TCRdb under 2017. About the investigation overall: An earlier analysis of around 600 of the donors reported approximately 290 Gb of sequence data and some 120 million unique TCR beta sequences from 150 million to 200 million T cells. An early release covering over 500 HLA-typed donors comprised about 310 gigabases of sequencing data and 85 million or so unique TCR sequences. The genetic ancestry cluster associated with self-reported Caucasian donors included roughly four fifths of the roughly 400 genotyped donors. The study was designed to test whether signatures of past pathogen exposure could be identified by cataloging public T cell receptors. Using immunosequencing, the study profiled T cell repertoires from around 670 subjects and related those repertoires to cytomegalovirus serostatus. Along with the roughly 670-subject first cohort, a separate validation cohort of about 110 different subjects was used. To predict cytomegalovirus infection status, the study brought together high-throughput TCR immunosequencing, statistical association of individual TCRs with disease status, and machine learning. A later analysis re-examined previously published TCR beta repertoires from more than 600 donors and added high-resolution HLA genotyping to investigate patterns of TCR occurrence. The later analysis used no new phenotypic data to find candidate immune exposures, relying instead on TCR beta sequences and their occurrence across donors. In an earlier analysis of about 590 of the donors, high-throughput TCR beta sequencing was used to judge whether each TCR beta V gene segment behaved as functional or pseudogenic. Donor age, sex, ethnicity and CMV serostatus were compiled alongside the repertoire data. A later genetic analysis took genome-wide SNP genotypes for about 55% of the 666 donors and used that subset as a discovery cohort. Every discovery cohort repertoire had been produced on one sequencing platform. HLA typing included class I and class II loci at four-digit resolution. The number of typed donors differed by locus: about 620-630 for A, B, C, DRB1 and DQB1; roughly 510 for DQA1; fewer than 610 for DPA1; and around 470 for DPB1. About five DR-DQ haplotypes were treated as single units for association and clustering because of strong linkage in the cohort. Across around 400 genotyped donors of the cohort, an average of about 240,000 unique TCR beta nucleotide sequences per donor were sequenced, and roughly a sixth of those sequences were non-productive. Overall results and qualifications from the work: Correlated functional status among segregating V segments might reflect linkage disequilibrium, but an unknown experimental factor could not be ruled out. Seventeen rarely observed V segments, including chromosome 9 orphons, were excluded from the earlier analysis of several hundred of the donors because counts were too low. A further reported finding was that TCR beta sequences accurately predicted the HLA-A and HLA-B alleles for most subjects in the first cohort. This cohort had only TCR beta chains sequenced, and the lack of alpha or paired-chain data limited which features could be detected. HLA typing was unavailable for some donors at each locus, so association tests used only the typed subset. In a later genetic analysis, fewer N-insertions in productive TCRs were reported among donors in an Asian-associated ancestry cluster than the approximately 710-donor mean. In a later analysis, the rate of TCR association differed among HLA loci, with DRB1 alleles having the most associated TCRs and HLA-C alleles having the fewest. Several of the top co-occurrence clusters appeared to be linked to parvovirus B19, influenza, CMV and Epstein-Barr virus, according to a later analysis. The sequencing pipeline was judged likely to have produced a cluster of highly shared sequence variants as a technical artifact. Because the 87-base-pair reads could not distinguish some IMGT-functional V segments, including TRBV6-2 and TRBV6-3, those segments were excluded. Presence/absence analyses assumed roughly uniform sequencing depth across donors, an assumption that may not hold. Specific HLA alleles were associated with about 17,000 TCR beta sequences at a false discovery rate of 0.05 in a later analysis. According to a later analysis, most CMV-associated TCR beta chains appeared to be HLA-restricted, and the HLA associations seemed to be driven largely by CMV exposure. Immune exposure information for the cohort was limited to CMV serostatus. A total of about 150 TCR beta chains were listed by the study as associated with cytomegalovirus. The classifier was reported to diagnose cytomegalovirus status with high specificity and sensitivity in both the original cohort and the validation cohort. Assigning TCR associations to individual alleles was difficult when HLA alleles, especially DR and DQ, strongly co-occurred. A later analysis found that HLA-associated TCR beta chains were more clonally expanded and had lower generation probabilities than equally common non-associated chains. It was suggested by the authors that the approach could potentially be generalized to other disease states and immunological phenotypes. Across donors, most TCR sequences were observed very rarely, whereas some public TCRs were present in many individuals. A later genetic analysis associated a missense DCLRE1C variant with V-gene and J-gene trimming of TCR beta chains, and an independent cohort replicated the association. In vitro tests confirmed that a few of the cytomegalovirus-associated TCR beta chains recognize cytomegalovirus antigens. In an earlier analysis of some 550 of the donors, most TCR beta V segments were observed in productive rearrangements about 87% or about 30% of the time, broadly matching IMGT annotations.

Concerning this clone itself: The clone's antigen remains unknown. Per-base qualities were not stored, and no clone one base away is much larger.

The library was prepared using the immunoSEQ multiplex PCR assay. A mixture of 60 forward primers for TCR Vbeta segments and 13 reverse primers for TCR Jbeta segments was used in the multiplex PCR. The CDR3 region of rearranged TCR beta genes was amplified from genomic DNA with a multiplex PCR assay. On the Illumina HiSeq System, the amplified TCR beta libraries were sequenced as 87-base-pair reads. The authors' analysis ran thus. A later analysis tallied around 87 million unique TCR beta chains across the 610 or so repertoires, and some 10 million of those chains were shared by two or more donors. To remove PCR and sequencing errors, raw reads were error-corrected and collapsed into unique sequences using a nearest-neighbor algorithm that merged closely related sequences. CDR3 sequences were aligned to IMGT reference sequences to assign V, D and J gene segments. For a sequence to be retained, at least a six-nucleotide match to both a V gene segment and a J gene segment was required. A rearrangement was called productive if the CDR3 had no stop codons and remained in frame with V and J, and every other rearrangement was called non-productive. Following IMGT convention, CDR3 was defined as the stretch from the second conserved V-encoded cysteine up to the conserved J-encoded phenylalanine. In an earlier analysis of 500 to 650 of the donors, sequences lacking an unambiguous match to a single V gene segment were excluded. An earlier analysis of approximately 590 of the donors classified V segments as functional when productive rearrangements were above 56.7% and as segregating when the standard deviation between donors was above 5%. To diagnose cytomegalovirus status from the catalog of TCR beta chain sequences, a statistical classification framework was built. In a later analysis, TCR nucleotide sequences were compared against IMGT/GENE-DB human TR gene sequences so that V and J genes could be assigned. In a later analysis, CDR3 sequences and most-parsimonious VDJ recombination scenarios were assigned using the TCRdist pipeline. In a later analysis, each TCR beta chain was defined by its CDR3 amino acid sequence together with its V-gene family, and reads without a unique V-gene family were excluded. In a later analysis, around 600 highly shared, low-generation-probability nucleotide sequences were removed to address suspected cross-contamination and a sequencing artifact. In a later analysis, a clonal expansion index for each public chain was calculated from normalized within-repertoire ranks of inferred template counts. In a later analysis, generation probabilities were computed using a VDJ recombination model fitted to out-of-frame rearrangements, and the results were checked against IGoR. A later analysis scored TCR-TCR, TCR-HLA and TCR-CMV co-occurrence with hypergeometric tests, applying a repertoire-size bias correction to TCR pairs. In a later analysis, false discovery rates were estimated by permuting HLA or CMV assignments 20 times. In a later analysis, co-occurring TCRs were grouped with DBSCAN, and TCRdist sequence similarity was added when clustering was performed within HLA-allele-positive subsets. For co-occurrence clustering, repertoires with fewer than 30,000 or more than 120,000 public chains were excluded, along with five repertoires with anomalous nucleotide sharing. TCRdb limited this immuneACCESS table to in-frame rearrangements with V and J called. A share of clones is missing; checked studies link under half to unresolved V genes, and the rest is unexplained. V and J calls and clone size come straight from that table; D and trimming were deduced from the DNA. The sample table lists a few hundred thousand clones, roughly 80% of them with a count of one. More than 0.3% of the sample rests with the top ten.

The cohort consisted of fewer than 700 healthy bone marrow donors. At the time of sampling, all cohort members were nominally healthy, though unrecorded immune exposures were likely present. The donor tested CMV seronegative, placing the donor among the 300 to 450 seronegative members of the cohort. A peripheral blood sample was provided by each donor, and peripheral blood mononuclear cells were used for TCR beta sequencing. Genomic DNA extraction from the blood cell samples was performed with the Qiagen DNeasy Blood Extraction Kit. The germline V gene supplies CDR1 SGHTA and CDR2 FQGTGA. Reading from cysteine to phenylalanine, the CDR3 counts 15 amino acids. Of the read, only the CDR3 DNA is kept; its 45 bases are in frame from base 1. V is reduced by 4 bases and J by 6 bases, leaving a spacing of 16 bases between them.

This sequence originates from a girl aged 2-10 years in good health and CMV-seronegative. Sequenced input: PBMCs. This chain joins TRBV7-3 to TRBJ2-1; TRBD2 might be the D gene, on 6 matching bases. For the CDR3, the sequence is CASSSDGGMGNEQFF. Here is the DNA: TGTGCCAGCAGCTCGGACGGCGGGATGGGCAATGAGCAGTTCTTC.